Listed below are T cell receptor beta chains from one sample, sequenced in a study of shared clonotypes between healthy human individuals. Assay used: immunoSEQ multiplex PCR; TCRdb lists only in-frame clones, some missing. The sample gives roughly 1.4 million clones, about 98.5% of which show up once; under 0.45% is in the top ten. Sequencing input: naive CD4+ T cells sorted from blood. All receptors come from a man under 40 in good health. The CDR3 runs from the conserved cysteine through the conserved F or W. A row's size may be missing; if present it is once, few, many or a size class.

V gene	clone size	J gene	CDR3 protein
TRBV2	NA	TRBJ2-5	CASSDARRKTQYF
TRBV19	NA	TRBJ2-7	CASGQGPYEQYF
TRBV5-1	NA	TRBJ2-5	CASSLGRQDQETQYF
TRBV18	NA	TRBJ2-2	CASSPLGPNTGELFF
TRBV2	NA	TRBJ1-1	CASRLNTEAFF
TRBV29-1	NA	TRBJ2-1	CSVEAQRYNEQFF
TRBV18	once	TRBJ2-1	CASSPGLALLSPNNEQFF
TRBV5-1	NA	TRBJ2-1	CASGLAGWYEQFF
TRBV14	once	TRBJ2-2	CASSQVKNTGELFF
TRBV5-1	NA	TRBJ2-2	CASSLKGQGHGELFF
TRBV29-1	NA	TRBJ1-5	CSVGDSNQPQHF
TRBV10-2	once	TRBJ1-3	CASSEGSGNTIYF
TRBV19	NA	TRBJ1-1	CASSYDRGWTEAFF
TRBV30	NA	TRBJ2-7	CAWSVAGGKYEQYF
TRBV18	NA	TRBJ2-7	CASSPQVVVDRVYEQYF
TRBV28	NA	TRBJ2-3	CASRRAGGGTDTQYF
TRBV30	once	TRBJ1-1	CAWSRRQGTEAFF
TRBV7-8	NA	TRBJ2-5	CASSLRRVPSRQETQYF
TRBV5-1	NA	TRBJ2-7	CASSATGTGGDEQYF
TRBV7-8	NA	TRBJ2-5	CASSIHRRETQYF
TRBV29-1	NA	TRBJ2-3	CSVEGLLAGYGREKTDTQYF
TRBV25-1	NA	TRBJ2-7	CASSAGTAYYEQYF
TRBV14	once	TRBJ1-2	CASSAGQGLVGYTF
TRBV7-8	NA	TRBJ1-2	CASSPQGYYGYTF
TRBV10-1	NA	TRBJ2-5	CASKAARDRGTQYF
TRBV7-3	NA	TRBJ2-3	CASSLYLRGDTQYF
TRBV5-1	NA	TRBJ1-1	CASSLDARPNTEAFF
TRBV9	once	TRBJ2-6	CASSRRTLSGANVLTF
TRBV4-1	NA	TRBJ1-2	CASSQRGQGGYGYTF
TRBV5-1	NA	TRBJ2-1	CASSLLTGYNEQFF
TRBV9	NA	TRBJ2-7	CASSELAGGPYEQYF
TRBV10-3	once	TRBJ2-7	CAISDERGPGAGEQYF
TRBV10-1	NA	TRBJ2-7	CASSWTSHIPGEQYF
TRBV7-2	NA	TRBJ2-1	CASSLPGLAGRHEQFF
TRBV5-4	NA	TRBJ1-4	CASSYPTGKLFF
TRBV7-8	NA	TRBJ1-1	CASIKPLGRNTEAFF
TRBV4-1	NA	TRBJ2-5	CASSQFGGGETQYF
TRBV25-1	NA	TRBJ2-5	CASSAGTSPGETQYF
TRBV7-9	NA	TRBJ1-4	CASSRSGTGQEKLFF
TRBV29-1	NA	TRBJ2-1	CSVDRAGVASLNEQFF
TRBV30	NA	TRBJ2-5	CAWSYGGETQYF
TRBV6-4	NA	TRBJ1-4	CAKNGRVGEKLFF
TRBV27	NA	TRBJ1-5	CASSPGTENQPQHF
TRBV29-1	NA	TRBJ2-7	CSVAGGPSYEQYF
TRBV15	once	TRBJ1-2	CATSRVRKWWQGHAYGYTF
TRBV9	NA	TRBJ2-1	CASSPRHAGANEQFF
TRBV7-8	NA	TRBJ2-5	CASSLRQGRVLETQYF
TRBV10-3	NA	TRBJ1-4	CAIRSPDENEKLFF
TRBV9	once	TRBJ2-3	CASSAGLVGTDTQYF
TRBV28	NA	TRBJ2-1	CASGTNNEQFF